These 26 T cell receptor beta chains came from one sample sequenced in a study of human T cells and chemical hapten exposure (dated by TCRdb to the early 2020s). The intended sense of this specimen's time point label: pre-sensitization, week 0. The label giving this sample's treatment or condition can be read as: therapeutic diphenylcyclopropenone sensitization with weekly scalp DPC. Library construction relied on RACE. The instrument was a NextSeq 500. In TCRdb, the public reads were trimmed at Q25 with fastp and aligned with MiXCR, with productive beta chains retained. Rows with one shared CDR3 protein collapse into an entry with the most common genes and DNA. Recorded for this sample are tens of thousands of distinct CDR3 sequences; approximately 15% of them occurred a single time. More than 3.5% of the sample belongs to the ten largest clones. The sample consisted of whole blood, taken in connection with sensitization to the hapten diphenylcyclopropenone (DPC). The receptors were sampled from a woman in her fifties or sixties with alopecia areata. Some clones in this sample may be carry-over from other donors' samples.

This clonotype has a handful of counts. The chain uses TRBV12-3 or TRBV12-4 and TRBJ1-4, with D perhaps matching TRBD1 (6 bases). The V and J ends lost 5 bases and 8 bases respectively, with 15 bases between them. This CDR3 is 14 amino acids long. The CDR3 coding sequence is TGTGCCAGCAGTCCCAGGGGAGTACAAGAAAAACTGTTTTTT. Translated: CASSPRGVQEKLFF.

The chain uses TRBV28 and TRBJ1-2; D is unresolved. Deletions cut 6 bases from V and 7 bases from J, with 12 bases between. CDR1 is MDHEN, CDR2 SYDVKM, per germline. The CDR3 covers 12 residues. CDR3 coding DNA: TGTGCCAGCAGGGAGTTGGCGGGTGGCTACACCTTC. Translation: CASRELAGGYTF.

This sequence joins TRBV6-1 and TRBJ2-5, with D perhaps TRBD1 or TRBD2 (6 bases each). Trimming removed 6 bases from V and 1 base from J, with 12 bases in between. The CDR3 has 14 amino acids. In germline, CDR1 is MNHNS, CDR2 SASEGT. The CDR3 sequence is CASSYGGSQETQYF. The CDR3 DNA is TGTGCCAGCAGCTACGGGGGCTCCCAAGAGACCCAGTACTTC.

This clonotype showed up just a few times. J is TRBJ1-3 and V is TRBV5-1; TRBD1 agrees at 10 bases. In germline, CDR1 is SGHRS, CDR2 YFSETQ. CDR3 size: 17 residues. Losses at the gene ends were 0 bases for V and 0 bases for J; bases not matched to a gene: 3. CDR3 protein: CASSLDGTGDSGNTIYF. The CDR3 region has the DNA TGCGCCAGCAGCTTGGACGGGACAGGGGACTCTGGAAACACCATATATTTT. Full variable domain (rest looked up from reference TRBV5-1 and TRBJ1-3): KAGVTQTPRYLIKTRGQQVTLSCSPISGHRSVSWYQQTPGQGLQFLFEYFSETQRNKGNFPGRFSGRQFSNSRSEMNVSTLELGDSALYLCASSLDGTGDSGNTIYFGEGSWLTVV.

This clonotype was seen only a few times. This chain joins TRBV7-9 and TRBJ2-1, with 13 bases that match TRBD2. CDR3 size: 15 residues. V shed 5 bases and J 10 bases; nucleotides not matched to a gene: 8. Germline V lookup: CDR1 SEHNR, CDR2 FQNEAQ (reference sequence). CDR3 in DNA: TGTGCCAGCAGCAAACTAGCGGGAGGGCCTGGGGAGCAGTTCTTC. Amino acids: CASSKLAGGPGEQFF.

This clonotype was seen only a few times. V usage is TRBV7-8 and J usage is TRBJ2-6; TRBD2 matches at 10 bases. Germline values: CDR1 SGHVS, CDR2 FQNEAQ. The CDR3 is made up of 18 amino acids. J was trimmed by 0 bases and V by 2 bases; bases with no gene match: 4. CDR3 sequence reads: CASSLNPSGSSGANVLTF. CDR3 bases: TGTGCCAGCAGCTTAAATCCTAGCGGGAGCTCTGGGGCCAACGTCCTGACTTTC.

The rearrangement links TRBV18 to TRBJ2-5, with D unclear. This CDR3 has 13 residues. Germline V gene lookup returns CDR1 KGHSH and CDR2 LQKENI. Between the trimmed V and J ends, which lost 2 bases and 4 bases, there was a span of 8 bases. As DNA, the CDR3 is TGTGCCAGCTCACCAAGGATGAGAGAGACCCAGTACTTC. It yields the protein CASSPRMRETQYF.

J is TRBJ2-7 and V is TRBV20-1; 7 bases agree with TRBD1. CDR1 is DFQATT and CDR2 is SNEGSKA in the germline V gene (reference sequence). The trim removed 6 bases at V and 2 bases at J, leaving 10 bases unmatched. The CDR3 runs to 14 residues. CDR3 amino acids: CSAHSVTGAYEQYF. The CDR3 DNA is TGCAGTGCGCACTCCGTAACAGGGGCCTACGAGCAGTACTTC.

V gene TRBV9 combines with J gene TRBJ2-2; 7 bases match TRBD2. J gave up 6 bases and V 4 bases, and 9 bases lay outside the gene matches. CDR3 size: 15 residues. Germline V gives CDR1 SGDLS, CDR2 YYNGEE. Here the CDR3 DNA reads TGTGCCAGCAGCCTCGACGGACTAGTATCCGGGGAGCTGTTTTTT. This sequence encodes CASSLDGLVSGELFF.

This clonotype was counted between two and nine times. The CDR3 region has the DNA TGTGCCAGCACCTGGGACACGTCACAACCCCAGCATTTT. It encodes CASTWDTSQPQHF. The chain couples TRBV6-1 to TRBJ1-5, with D perhaps matching TRBD1 (6 bases). Germline-derived CDR1 and CDR2 are MNHNS and SASEGT. Trimming left V 7 bases short and J 10 bases short, with 17 bases between. This CDR3 comprises 13 residues.

This clonotype has a handful of counts. The chain has TRBV28 and TRBJ2-5, with 8 positions matching TRBD2. Germline V lookup: CDR1 MDHEN, CDR2 SYDVKM. This CDR3 comprises 14 residues. V dropped 7 bases and J dropped 1; count of bases not matched to a gene: 5. CDR3 DNA sequence: TGTGCCAGCATCAAAAGCGGGGGCCAAGAGACCCAGTACTTC. It encodes CASIKSGGQETQYF.

The rearrangement links TRBV29-1 to TRBJ1-2; no clear D. The germline V gene encodes CDR1 SQVTM and CDR2 ANQGSEA. This CDR3 comprises 10 residues. V was shortened by 8 bases and J by 6 bases, with 10 bases between the two germline ends. The CDR3 protein is CSSYGDGYTF. CDR3 in DNA: TGCAGCTCGTACGGGGATGGCTACACCTTC. The entire variable domain, with the rest obtained from reference TRBV29-1 and TRBJ1-2, is as follows: SAVISQKPSRDICQRGTSLTIQCQVDSQVTMMFWYRQQPGQSLTLIATANQGSEATYESGFVIDKFPISRPNLTFSTLTVSNMSPEDSSIYLCSSYGDGYTFGSGTRLTVV.

This clonotype was picked up a small number of times. The chain carries TRBV20-1 and TRBJ1-6, with no clear D. The CDR3 is made up of 12 amino acids. V was pared by 6 bases and J by 2 bases, with 5 bases between. Germline lookup yields CDR1 DFQATT and CDR2 SNEGSKA (reference sequence). The CDR3 nucleotides are TGCAGTGCAGGGCCCTATAATTCACCCCTCCACTTT. Translated: CSAGPYNSPLHF.

This clonotype was counted many times. The chain couples TRBV6-5 to TRBJ1-1; 8 bases are shared with TRBD1. The CDR3 runs 16 residues. The V segment lost 6 bases and the J segment 0 bases; nucleotides outside the gene matches: 9. Looked up from germline, CDR1 is MNHEY and CDR2 is SVGAGI. DNA for the CDR3: TGTGCCAGCAGAACTCCGACAGGGGCCCTGAACACTGAAGCTTTCTTT. This translates into CASRTPTGALNTEAFF.

There are many counts of this clonotype. The chain uses TRBV19 and TRBJ1-3; D not certain. The CDR3 totals 16 residues. Trimming removed 3 bases at V and 0 bases at J, with 12 bases between. CDR1 is LNHDA, CDR2 SQIVND, per germline (reference sequence). CDR3 DNA: TGTGCCAGTAGTATCTCGACGGTGGACTCTGGAAACACCATATATTTT. Translating gives CASSISTVDSGNTIYF.

In regard to this clonotype: Given a much more abundant clone one base away, this may be a read error. This chain connects TRBV28 to TRBJ2-5; D gene ambiguous. This CDR3 has 14 amino acids. Germline CDR1 is MDHEN and CDR2 is SYDVKM. Trimming pared 6 bases from V and 5 bases from J, leaving 16 bases between. The CDR3 DNA sequence: TGTGCCAGCAGGCGGTATAGCAGGAGTGAGACCCAGTACTTC. Translated, it gives CASRRYSRSETQYF.

This chain joins TRBV18 and TRBJ1-4; 8 bases are shared with TRBD1. V shed 4 bases and J 7 bases; nucleotides not matched to a gene: 5. Germline V gene data show CDR1 as KGHSH and CDR2 as LQKENI. The CDR3 has 14 residues. For the CDR3, the DNA is TGTGCCAGCTCACAAGGACAGGGTGGTGAAAAACTGTTTTTT. Amino acid sequence: CASSQGQGGEKLFF.

CDR3 region: CASSPGQGTYNEQFF. The CDR3 coding sequence is TGTGCCAGCAGTCCGGGACAGGGGACCTACAATGAGCAGTTCTTC. The chain is built from TRBV6-5 and TRBJ2-1, with 10 bases aligning to TRBD1. CDR1 is MNHEY and CDR2 is SVGAGI in the germline V gene. The CDR3 consists of 15 residues. V trimming: 5 bases; J trimming: 2 bases; junction bases outside the gene matches: 3.

In its sample, this clonotype was seen once. This chain connects TRBV9 to TRBJ2-1; 7 positions agree with TRBD2. V trimming: 1 base; J trimming: 5 bases; junction bases outside the gene matches: 3. Germline values: CDR1 SGDLS, CDR2 YYNGEE. This CDR3 region has 14 residues. CDR3 protein: CASSVLTSHNEQFF. CDR3 bases: TGTGCCAGCAGCGTACTGACTAGCCACAATGAGCAGTTCTTC.

CDR3: CASSFGGNSPLHF. CDR3 in DNA: TGTGCCAGCAGTTTTGGTGGAAATTCACCCCTCCACTTT. The chain is built from TRBV28 and TRBJ1-6; D gene uncertain. V was pared by 3 bases and J by 7 bases, with 7 bases between. This CDR3 spans 13 amino acids. CDR1 is MDHEN, CDR2 SYDVKM, per germline.

This clonotype has more than one count but fewer than ten. The chain combines TRBV7-2 with TRBJ2-1; D gene ambiguous. Trimming shortened V by 5 bases and J by 0 bases, and 5 bases separated the two germline ends. Germline CDR1 and CDR2: SGHTA and FQGNSA. The CDR3 covers 13 residues. The CDR3: CASSPSSYNEQFF. CDR3 coding DNA: TGTGCCAGCAGCCCAAGCTCCTACAATGAGCAGTTCTTC.

This clonotype turned up a few times. The chain employs TRBV7-6 and TRBJ2-7; 9 bases agree with TRBD2. This CDR3 spans 16 amino acids. Germline CDR1 and CDR2: SGHVS and FNYEAQ. V shed 0 bases and J 7 bases; nucleotides not matched to a gene: 10. This chain's CDR3 is CASSLAPPREGSEQYF. CDR3 DNA: TGTGCCAGCAGCTTAGCGCCCCCGCGGGAGGGATCGGAGCAGTACTTC.

The chain carries TRBV5-1 and TRBJ2-2; 7 nucleotides align to TRBD1. The CDR3 runs 16 residues. V was clipped by 4 bases and J by 2 bases; unmatched bases: 8. Germline V gene data show CDR1 as SGHRS and CDR2 as YFSETQ. CDR3 region: CASSLPGTANTGELFF. In DNA form, the CDR3 reads TGCGCCAGCAGCCTTCCCGGGACAGCTAACACCGGGGAGCTGTTTTTT.

A few counts support this clonotype. This sequence joins TRBV14 and TRBJ2-1, with 11 bases that match TRBD2. The V and J ends lost 3 bases and 4 bases, in that order; junction bases with no gene match: 5. Germline assignment: CDR1 SGHDN and CDR2 FVKESK. The CDR3 covers 16 residues. The CDR3 region is CASSQRGLAVYNEQFF. As DNA, the CDR3 is TGTGCCAGCAGCCAGAGGGGACTAGCGGTTTACAATGAGCAGTTCTTC.

The chain is built from TRBV6-6 and TRBJ1-1; D unresolved. Germline V gene lookup returns CDR1 MNHNY and CDR2 SVGAGI (reference sequence). There are 14 residues in the CDR3. V shed 6 bases and J shed 5 bases, with 16 bases lying between them. This CDR3 reads CASRAGRVGTEAFF. The CDR3 nucleotides read TGTGCCAGCAGAGCCGGGAGAGTCGGGACTGAAGCTTTCTTT.

The chain recombines TRBV11-2 with TRBJ2-5; D is undetermined. V gave up 3 bases and J gave up 5 bases, with 7 bases separating them. Germline V gene data show CDR1 as SGHAT and CDR2 as FQNNGV. The CDR3 spans 12 residues. The CDR3 is CASSFSEETQYF. CDR3 bases: TGTGCCAGCAGCTTCAGTGAGGAGACCCAGTACTTC.